Following are 3 T cell receptor beta chains from one sample sequenced in a study of cytomegalovirus exposure and HLA in healthy donors. Primers: 60 Vbeta forward and 13 Jbeta reverse. Profiling relied on immunoSEQ multiplex PCR, and the TCRdb table lists in-frame clones only, not all of them. The sample holds 180,000 or so clones; roughly 82% are singletons and the top ten take roughly 1.4%. The material sequenced was PBMCs. The source of these receptors is a man between 35 and 55 years old in good health and CMV-seronegative.

The rearrangement uses TRBV18 and TRBJ2-7; TRBD2 matches 7 bases. The CDR3 has 15 amino acids. The V gene's germline CDR1 is KGHSH and CDR2 LQKENI. V was pared by 2 bases and J by 0 bases, with 4 bases of the junction left unmatched. CDR3 sequence reads: CASSPAGTNSYEQYF. Here the CDR3 DNA reads TGTGCCAGCTCACCAGCCGGGACTAACTCCTACGAGCAGTACTTC.

V usage is TRBV5-5 and J usage is TRBJ1-1; 8 bases align to TRBD1. This CDR3 is 16 amino acids long. Germline V gene sequence: CDR1 SGHKS, CDR2 YYEKEE (reference sequence). The junction had 9 bases not matched to a gene; V was cut back by 2 bases and J by 3 bases. The CDR3 DNA reads as TGTGCCAGCAGCTTCTTACAGGGGGAGGGGGACACTGAAGCTTTCTTT. Translating gives CASSFLQGEGDTEAFF.

This chain links TRBV9 with TRBJ2-2, with 10 bases fitting TRBD1. V lost 7 bases to trimming and J lost 7 bases; unmatched junction nucleotides: 7. Germline V CDR1 and CDR2: SGDLS, YYNGEE. The CDR3 contains 14 residues. The CDR3, as DNA: TGTGCCAGCGTAGGGGGGACAGGGGACGGGGAGCTGTTTTTT. Protein product: CASVGGTGDGELFF.